The present T cell receptor beta chain was sequenced within a study of low-dose radiotherapy and immunotherapy resistance in tumors. Study-level information: Cohort 2's total reached 13 Gy over 26 weeks, at 1 Gy per fraction every two weeks. Intravenous administration to patients comprised nivolumab at 240 mg every two weeks and ipilimumab at 1 mg/kg every six weeks.

The time point denotes: before trial treatment. Each donor was administered nivolumab, ipilimumab, aspirin, low-dose cyclophosphamide and low-dose radiotherapy. Those eligible were patients bearing advanced solid tumors lacking tumor-infiltrating lymphocytes. This clonotype was seen only a few times. With TRAV- and TRBV-specific primers, first-strand cDNA was made, covering the alpha and beta chains. Amplification of TCRs used a constant-region primer and V-primer adapter for about 18 PCR cycles. MiXCR, run by TCRdb on the reads, gives a single entry per CDR3 protein. This table has 57,000 or so distinct CDR3 sequences, 25% appearing once. V lost 6 bases, J lost 4 bases, and 15 bases lay in between. In germline, CDR1 is MNHEY, CDR2 SVGEGT. The CDR3 contains 14 residues.

Sequenced here: PBMCs, sampled before treatment. The V gene is TRBV6-2 or TRBV6-3, the J gene TRBJ1-2; weak D call: TRBD1 (6 bases). This sequence originates from a male donor with prostate cancer. Here the CDR3 reads CASSYSQGGYGYTF. The CDR3 coding sequence is TGTGCCAGCAGCTATTCACAGGGCGGCTATGGCTACACCTTC.